Presented here are 24 T cell receptor beta chains from one specimen sequenced in a study of blood T cells in healthy people across ages. Primers used in a second PCR of roughly 6 to 12 cycles were a sample-barcoded 5' primer and a J-beta primer mix. TCRdb passed the 5' RACE reads through MiXCR, listing each CDR3 protein once. The table shows about 670,000 distinct CDR3 sequences, with more than 45% occurring only once. The specimen was blood. Source of these receptors: a woman of 80 years or more in good health.

The chain employs TRBV12-3 or TRBV12-4 and TRBJ1-2; TRBD1 is a possible D gene (5 bases). Trimming removed 8 bases from V and 8 bases from J, with 24 bases in between. CDR3 size: 15 residues. Written as DNA, the CDR3 is TGTGCCAGCGTCCTATCCGGGACTTCCTCAGACGGCTACACCTTC. This sequence encodes CASVLSGTSSDGYTF.

In its sample, this clonotype was seen many times. This chain connects TRBV5-1 to TRBJ2-7; no clear D gene. V lost 8 bases and J 7 bases, leaving 25 bases between the germline ends. The CDR3 totals 15 residues. Germline assignment: CDR1 SGHRS and CDR2 YFSETQ. CDR3 in DNA: TGCGCCAGATCGGTGGAGACTCCCGACTTTTGTGAGCAGTACTTC. Its protein product is CARSVETPDFCEQYF.

This clonotype has just a few counts. The V gene is TRBV7-2, the J gene TRBJ2-1; TRBD1 is a possible D gene (6 bases). Germline CDR1 SGHTA, CDR2 FQGNSA. V lost 4 bases and J 6 bases, leaving 10 bases between the germline ends. This CDR3 is built from 13 residues. In DNA, the CDR3 is TGTGCCAGCAGCTCTGACAGGACCAATGAGCAGTTCTTC. Translating gives CASSSDRTNEQFF. Drawing the rest from reference TRBV7-2 and TRBJ2-1, the complete variable domain is GAGVSQSPSNKVTEKGKDVELRCDPISGHTALYWYRQSLGQGLEFLIYFQGNSAPDKSGLPSDRFSAERTGGSVSTLTIQRTQQEDSAVYLCASSSDRTNEQFFGPGTRLTVL.

Remarks on this clonotype: One end of the junction does not line up with germline, which may come from a read error. The chain joins TRBV20-1 to TRBJ1-2; D is undetermined. Per the germline V gene, CDR1 is DFQATT and CDR2 is SNEGSKA (reference sequence). The CDR3 consists of 13 residues. In DNA form, the CDR3 reads TGCAGTACTAGGCAGGAGAGACTCTATGGCTACACCTTC. Amino acids: CSTRQERLYGYTF.

Concerning this clonotype: One end of the junction varies from germline; a read error may be responsible. This chain joins TRBV6-2 or TRBV6-3 and TRBJ2-3; D gene ambiguous. Germline V CDR1 and CDR2: MNHEY, SVGEGT. The CDR3 covers 13 residues. Here the CDR3 reads CTSSYLLTDTQYF. The CDR3 nucleotides read TGTACCAGCAGTTACCTCTTAACAGATACGCAGTATTTT.

Concerning this clonotype: A much larger clone is a single base away; this may be a read error. The chain carries TRBV24-1 and TRBJ2-3; 13 bases map to TRBD2. CDR3 size: 19 residues. V gave up 5 bases and J gave up 6 bases; unmatched junction bases: 16. The germline CDR1 and CDR2 sequences are KGHDR and SFDVKD. The CDR3 coding sequence is TGTGCCACCAGTGGTACCCTGAAGGGACTAGCGGGGTTAGGGGATACGCAGTATTTT. Translating it yields CATSGTLKGLAGLGDTQYF.

This clonotype was detected only a few times. The chain couples TRBV6-1 to TRBJ1-6, with D maybe TRBD1 (5 bases). Germline V lookup: CDR1 MNHNS, CDR2 SASEGT. V was cut by 2 bases and J by 5 bases, with 10 bases left in between. There are 15 residues in the CDR3. CDR3: CASSEMGQNNSPLHF. CDR3 nucleotide sequence: TGTGCCAGCAGTGAAATGGGGCAGAATAATTCACCCCTCCACTTT.

CDR3 nucleotides: TGTGCCACGAAGACAGGGACCAACGAGCAGTACTTC. It codes for CATKTGTNEQYF. This chain links TRBV7-9 with TRBJ2-7; 7 bases are shared with TRBD1. The CDR3 length is 12 residues. The germline CDR1 and CDR2 sequences are SEHNR and FQNEAQ (reference sequence). V lost 10 bases to trimming and J lost 5 bases; unmatched junction nucleotides: 8.

The gene calls are TRBV12-3 or TRBV12-4 and TRBJ2-5, with a possible D match to TRBD1 (5 bases). This CDR3 comprises 13 residues. With 6 bases removed from V and 3 bases from J, the gap between germline ends came to 11 bases. The CDR3 region has the DNA TGTGCCAGCAGGGCCAGGGTTGAAGAGACCCAGTACTTC. This codes for CASRARVEETQYF.

This chain links TRBV4-2 with TRBJ2-7; D gene ambiguous. Trimming pared 4 bases from V and 6 bases from J, leaving 13 bases between. Germline values: CDR1 LGHNA, CDR2 YNFKEQ. This CDR3 is built from 13 residues. Here the CDR3 reads CASSLSPSVEQYF. CDR3 bases: TGTGCCAGCAGCCTAAGTCCTAGTGTCGAGCAGTACTTC.

V usage is TRBV19 and J usage is TRBJ2-1; 7 bases map to TRBD1. This CDR3 has 14 residues. The trim removed 6 bases at V and 4 bases at J, leaving 6 bases unmatched. From germline, CDR1 is LNHDA and CDR2 SQIVND (reference sequence). For the CDR3, the DNA is TGTGCCAGTAGGACGGGACAGAGTTACAATGAGCAGTTCTTC. It encodes CASRTGQSYNEQFF. Full variable domain (rest looked up from reference TRBV19 and TRBJ2-1): DGGITQSPKYLFRKEGQNVTLSCEQNLNHDAMYWYRQDPGQGLRLIYYSQIVNDFQKGDIAEGYSVSREKKESFPLTVTSAQKNPTAFYLCASRTGQSYNEQFFGPGTRLTVL.

The chain combines TRBV5-1 with TRBJ2-2; D is ambiguous. The CDR3 loop spans 16 amino acids. The V and J ends lost 5 bases and 4 bases respectively, with 18 bases between them. Germline lookup yields CDR1 SGHRS and CDR2 YFSETQ. CDR3 protein: CASSRRSSTLTGELFF. The CDR3 DNA reads TGCGCCAGCAGTCGTCGTTCTAGTACCCTCACCGGGGAGCTGTTTTTT.

Remarks on this clonotype: A much bigger clone sits one base away, suggesting this may be a read error. The chain's CDR3 is CSVEPYNEQYF. Here the CDR3 DNA reads TGCAGCGTTGAACCCTACAATGAGCAGTACTTC. The chain uses TRBV29-1 and TRBJ2-1; D not resolved. The DNA end is a closer match to TRBJ2-7, so the J assignment may be wrong. Germline CDR1 reads SQVTM; CDR2 reads ANQGSEA. The CDR3 totals 11 residues.

The chain employs TRBV12-3 or TRBV12-4 and TRBJ2-3, with 7 bases aligning to TRBD1. The CDR3 sequence is 15 residues long. J lost 6 bases, V lost 6 bases, and 12 bases had no gene match. As DNA, the CDR3 is TGTGCCAGCAGCTTACAGGGGATGAGAGCCGATACGCAGTATTTT. Translated, it gives CASSLQGMRADTQYF.

This clonotype appeared many times. This chain connects TRBV15 to TRBJ2-1; D perhaps matches TRBD2 (5 bases). V gave up 5 bases and J gave up 5 bases, with 16 bases separating them. This CDR3 spans 15 amino acids. CDR1 is LNHNV, CDR2 YYDKDF, per germline (reference sequence). This chain's CDR3 is CATSFPASNNNEQFF. The CDR3, as DNA: TGTGCCACCAGCTTTCCGGCTAGCAATAACAATGAGCAGTTCTTC.

J is TRBJ2-7 and V is TRBV28; 7 bases line up with TRBD1. With 3 bases clipped from V and 2 bases from J, the junction kept 4 bases outside the gene matches. The CDR3 loop spans 14 amino acids. Germline CDR1 reads MDHEN; CDR2 reads SYDVKM. DNA of the CDR3: TGTGCCAGCAGTTTGGGGACAGTCCCCTACGAGCAGTACTTC. Translation: CASSLGTVPYEQYF.

The chain employs TRBV7-2 and TRBJ2-7; D possibly matches TRBD1 or TRBD2 (5 bases each). The ends were cut back, 1 base at V and 0 bases at J, with 13 bases in the middle. Germline-derived CDR1 and CDR2 are SGHTA and FQGNSA. The CDR3 sequence is 16 residues long. The CDR3 region is CASSLVGAGTSYEQYF. The CDR3 DNA follows: TGTGCCAGCAGCTTAGTTGGCGCCGGGACCTCCTACGAGCAGTACTTC.

Concerning this clonotype itself: A read error may produce the germline difference seen at one junction end. The V and J genes are TRBV4-2 and TRBJ2-3; the D gene is possibly TRBD2 (7 bases). This CDR3 region has 17 residues. The V gene's germline CDR1 is LGHNA and CDR2 YNFKEQ. This CDR3 is CASSKSGGGGRPDTRYF. The CDR3 DNA is TGTGCCAGCAGCAAAAGTGGTGGGGGGGGGCGACCAGATACGCGGTATTTT.

As DNA, the CDR3 is TGCGCCAGCAGCCCGACTACGGGGCATTCACCCCTCCACTTT. Protein product: CASSPTTGHSPLHF. This chain connects TRBV10-2 to TRBJ1-6; perhaps TRBD1 as D (5 bases). Trimming took 6 bases from V and 8 from J, leaving 14 bases between them. CDR1 is WSHSY, CDR2 SAAADI, per germline. The CDR3 runs to 14 residues.

The chain combines TRBV7-9 with TRBJ2-1, with 9 bases fitting TRBD2. The germline V gene has CDR1 SEHNR and CDR2 FQNEAQ (reference sequence). This CDR3 is 14 amino acids long. V shed 7 bases, J shed 8 bases, and the junction held 9 bases outside the gene matches. The CDR3 spells CASTAGLALHEQFF. The CDR3 nucleotides are TGTGCCAGCACCGCGGGACTAGCATTGCATGAGCAGTTCTTC.

The rearrangement uses TRBV2 and TRBJ2-5; tentatively, D is TRBD1 (5 bases). The J call may be incorrect, as the DNA end agrees better with TRBJ2-7. Germline V gene data show CDR1 as SNHLY and CDR2 as FYNNEI. This CDR3 has 15 amino acids. CDR3 nucleotides: TGTGCCAGCAGTGAACGAGGCAGGGTTGGAGACGAGCAGTACTTC. This gives the protein CASSERGRVGDEQYF.

This clonotype was detected only once. This chain joins TRBV2 and TRBJ1-2; 9 nucleotides match TRBD1. Germline loops: CDR1 SNHLY, CDR2 FYNNEI. V dropped 7 bases and J dropped 4; count of bases not matched to a gene: 1. CDR3 length equals 12 residues. CDR3 protein: CASKDRGYGYTF. Here the CDR3 DNA reads TGTGCCAGCAAGGACAGGGGCTATGGCTACACCTTC. The whole variable domain, filled in from reference TRBV2 and TRBJ1-2, reads EPEVTQTPSHQVTQMGQEVILRCVPISNHLYFYWYRQILGQKVEFLVSFYNNEISEKSEIFDDQFSVERPDGSNFTLKIRSTKLEDSAMYFCASKDRGYGYTFGSGTRLTVV.

This clonotype came up a few times. This may arise from a read error, as a much more abundant clone is one base away. The chain employs TRBV9 and TRBJ2-5, with D maybe TRBD1 (6 bases). The CDR3 spans 16 residues. Germline CDR1 reads SGDLS; CDR2 reads YYNGEE. V was shortened by 0 bases and J by 11 bases, with 23 bases between the two germline ends. For the CDR3, the DNA is TGTGCCAGCAGCGTAGGCGCAGGGGCGACCTCCAATGAGCAGTACTTC. Amino acids: CASSVGAGATSNEQYF. Filled out from reference TRBV9 and TRBJ2-5, the complete variable domain reads DSGVTQTPKHLITATGQRVTLRCSPRSGDLSVYWYQQSLDQGLQFLIQYYNGEERAKGNILERFSAQQFPDLHSELNLSSLELGDSALYFCASSVGAGATSNEQYFGPGTRLLVL.

This clonotype was picked up a small number of times. The chain links TRBV7-2 to TRBJ2-2; TRBD1 agrees at 7 bases. The trim removed 8 bases at V and 4 bases at J, leaving 10 bases unmatched. This CDR3 is built from 15 residues. Looked up from germline, CDR1 is SGHTA and CDR2 is FQGNSA. CDR3 protein: CASLPTGDSTGELFF. The CDR3 nucleotides read TGTGCCAGCCTACCCACAGGGGATTCCACCGGGGAGCTGTTTTTT.